Included here is one TCR beta chain sequence, with context. This sample was included in a study of blood T cell repertoires in COVID-19. The overall study: Specimens from acute and convalescent COVID-19 originated in the United States, Italy and Spain. PBMCs, B-cell-depleted T cells, or T cells were the source of the cDNA or gDNA that made up the material.

The V end lost 6 bases, the J end lost 1 base, and 15 bases lay between the germline ends. CDR3 length equals 15 residues. Germline V gene sequence: CDR1 MDHEN, CDR2 SYDVKM. Original processing notes: Reference gene primer amplification gave nucleated cell count estimates. Data came from immunoSEQ multiplex PCR; TCRdb stores just in-frame clones and leaves some out. V and J calls and clone size are those listed in that table; D and trimming were worked out from the DNA. The table lists 90,000 or so clones, about 82% of them singletons. J is TRBJ1-1 and V is TRBV28; TRBD1 might be the D (5 bases). This sequence was found in a man aged 50-60 years with active COVID-19. The sequenced sample was peripheral blood. This CDR3 is CASSLVSQGNTEAFF. The CDR3 DNA reads TGTGCCAGCAGCCTCGTATCGCAGGGGAACACTGAAGCTTTCTTT. Full variable domain (outside the CDR3, taken from reference TRBV28 and TRBJ1-1): DVKVTQSSRYLVKRTGEKVFLECVQDMDHENMFWYRQDPGLGLRLIYFSYDVKMKEKGDIPEGYSVSREKKERFSLILESASTNQTSMYLCASSLVSQGNTEAFFGQGTRLTVV.